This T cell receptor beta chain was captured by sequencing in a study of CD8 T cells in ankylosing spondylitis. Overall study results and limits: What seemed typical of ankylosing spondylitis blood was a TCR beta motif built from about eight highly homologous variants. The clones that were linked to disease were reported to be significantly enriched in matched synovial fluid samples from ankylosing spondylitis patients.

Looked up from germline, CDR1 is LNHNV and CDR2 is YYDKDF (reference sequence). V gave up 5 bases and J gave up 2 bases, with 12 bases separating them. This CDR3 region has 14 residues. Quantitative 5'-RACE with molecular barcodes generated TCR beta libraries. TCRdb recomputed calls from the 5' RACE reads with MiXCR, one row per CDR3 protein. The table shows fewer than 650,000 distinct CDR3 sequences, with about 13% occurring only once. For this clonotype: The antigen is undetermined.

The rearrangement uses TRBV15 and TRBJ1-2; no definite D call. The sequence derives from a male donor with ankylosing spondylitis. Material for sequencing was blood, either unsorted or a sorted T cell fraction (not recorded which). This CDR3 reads CATSGSRKNYGYTF. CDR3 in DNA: TGTGCCACCAGCGGGTCCAGGAAGAACTATGGCTACACCTTC.